These 20 T cell receptor beta chains came from one sample sequenced in a study of T cell responses to AZD1222 COVID-19 vaccine. Profiled with immunoSEQ multiplex PCR; TCRdb holds only in-frame clones, not every one. The sample contains about 180,000 clones, 85% to 90% of which appear only once. Sample: peripheral blood, taken 28 days after the second AZD1222 dose. The origin of the receptors is an adult who received the AZD1222 COVID-19 vaccine.

V and J are TRBV5-1 and TRBJ1-1; possibly TRBD1 for D (5 bases). Germline CDR1 SGHRS, CDR2 YFSETQ. V shed 4 bases and J shed 5 bases, with 12 bases lying between them. The CDR3 runs to 13 residues. CDR3 DNA: TGCGCCAGCAGCCCCGTGGGGGTAACTGAAGCTTTCTTT. Translating gives CASSPVGVTEAFF.

This rearrangement joins TRBV5-1 to TRBJ1-1, with TRBD1 matching 10 bases. The CDR3 has 16 amino acids. V was clipped by 3 bases and J by 0 bases; unmatched bases: 5. The germline V gene encodes CDR1 SGHRS and CDR2 YFSETQ. The DNA for the CDR3 is TGCGCCAGCAGCTGGGACAGGGGAGGAATGAACACTGAAGCTTTCTTT. It translates to CASSWDRGGMNTEAFF.

The chain is built from TRBV5-4 and TRBJ2-7, with TRBD2 matching over 12 bases. Trimming removed 4 bases from V and 0 bases from J; junction bases left unmatched: 8. CDR3 length: 17 residues. Germline loops: CDR1 SGHNT, CDR2 YYREEE (reference sequence). The CDR3 spells CASSAPGLAGFSYEQYF. The CDR3 DNA reads as TGTGCCAGCAGCGCGCCGGGACTAGCGGGTTTCTCCTACGAGCAGTACTTC.

The V call is TRBV30, the J call TRBJ1-2, with a weak D call TRBD1 (5 bases). V lost 0 bases and J lost 5, with 10 bases in between. This CDR3 spans 13 amino acids. Germline V gene data show CDR1 as GTSNPN and CDR2 as SVGIG (reference sequence). The DNA of the CDR3 is TGTGCCTGGAGTGTGGGGCGGATATATGGCTACACCTTC. This sequence encodes CAWSVGRIYGYTF.

This sequence joins TRBV6-5 and TRBJ2-2, with 9 bases matching TRBD2. Germline V gene sequence: CDR1 MNHEY, CDR2 SVGAGI. V shed 6 bases, J shed 4 bases, and the junction held 3 bases outside the gene matches. This CDR3 comprises 14 residues. CDR3 loop: CASRDSGSTGELFF. The CDR3 coding sequence is TGTGCCAGCAGGGATAGCGGGAGCACCGGGGAGCTGTTTTTT.

The chain has TRBV9 and TRBJ2-5, with no clear D. In germline, CDR1 is SGDLS, CDR2 YYNGEE. Trimming cost V 1 base and J 7 bases, with 11 bases left between them. The CDR3 is 13 residues long. Written as DNA, the CDR3 is TGTGCCAGCAGCGTACCCCCGAGCTGGACCCAGTACTTC. This codes for CASSVPPSWTQYF.

About this clone itself: Other nucleotide sequences in the sample specify the same CDR3. V is TRBV6-5 and J is TRBJ1-1; D not certain. The V and J ends lost 0 bases and 4 bases respectively, with 6 bases between them. There are 13 residues in the CDR3. Per germline, CDR1 MNHEY and CDR2 SVGAGI. This CDR3 is CASSYSTVTEAFF. DNA of the CDR3: TGTGCCAGCAGTTACTCAACAGTCACTGAAGCTTTCTTT.

The chain has TRBV27 and TRBJ1-4; TRBD1 might be the D (5 bases). Trimming removed 10 bases from V and 8 bases from J, with 20 bases in between. Germline loops: CDR1 MNHEY, CDR2 SMNVEV (reference sequence). The CDR3 runs to 14 residues. In DNA form, the CDR3 reads TGTGCCACTCGAGAATCTGGGGGTGGGGAAAAACTGTTTTTT. This codes for CATRESGGGEKLFF.

This clone appeared a few times. The chain has TRBV7-9 and TRBJ1-1; the D gene is possibly TRBD1 (6 bases). Germline V lookup: CDR1 SEHNR, CDR2 FQNEAQ (reference sequence). Trimming removed 0 bases from V and 4 bases from J, with 15 bases in between. This CDR3 comprises 16 residues. CDR3 sequence reads: CASSLAWQDSPTEAFF. CDR3 DNA sequence: TGTGCCAGCAGCTTAGCGTGGCAGGACAGCCCCACTGAAGCTTTCTTT.

The sample holds one count of this clone. The CDR3 bases are TGTGCCAGCAGTTTGGGGGGGAATTCACCCCTCCACTTT. It translates to CASSLGGNSPLHF. The chain has TRBV12-3 or TRBV12-4 and TRBJ1-6, with a weak D call TRBD1 (5 bases). V was cut by 3 bases and J by 7 bases, with 7 bases left in between. The CDR3 extends over 13 amino acids.

This sequence joins TRBV5-1 and TRBJ2-5; the match to TRBD2 covers 7 bases. Trimming took 4 bases from V and 3 from J; bases not matched to a gene: 6. CDR1 is SGHRS and CDR2 is YFSETQ in the germline V gene. The CDR3 length is 14 residues. CDR3 protein: CASSPGGGKETQYF. DNA for the CDR3: TGCGCCAGCAGCCCTGGGGGGGGGAAAGAGACCCAGTACTTC.

The chain recombines TRBV5-1 with TRBJ1-1, with TRBD1 identical over 7 bases. CDR1 SGHRS and CDR2 YFSETQ come from the germline V gene. The CDR3 length is 14 residues. The junction had 3 bases not matched to a gene; V was cut back by 3 bases and J by 1 base. The CDR3 DNA sequence: TGCGCCAGCAGCTCGGGACAGCCGAACACTGAAGCTTTCTTT. Its translation: CASSSGQPNTEAFF.

DNA of the CDR3: TGTGCCAGCACCCCACAGGGGGCCCCCTATGGCTACACCTTC. This gives the protein CASTPQGAPYGYTF. The chain uses TRBV6-2 or TRBV6-3 and TRBJ1-2, with 9 positions matching TRBD1. V was clipped by 7 bases and J by 4 bases; unmatched bases: 7. Germline lookup yields CDR1 MNHEY and CDR2 SVGEGT. The CDR3 consists of 14 residues.

This chain uses TRBV7-2 with TRBJ1-3, with 7 bases identical to TRBD1. V lost 5 bases and J lost 4; bases outside the gene matches: 5. The germline CDR1 and CDR2 sequences are SGHTA and FQGNSA. CDR3 length: 14 residues. In nucleotides, the CDR3 is TGTGCCAGCAGCATATCGGGACAGGGAAACACCATATATTTT. Amino acids: CASSISGQGNTIYF.

The DNA for the CDR3 is TGTGCCAGCAGAAACCCGGGCCCAGGGGAGCAGTTCTTC. Protein product: CASRNPGPGEQFF. The gene calls are TRBV6-5 and TRBJ2-1, with D possibly TRBD1 on 5 matching bases. Germline CDR1 reads MNHEY; CDR2 reads SVGAGI. There are 13 residues in the CDR3. The V gene lost 6 bases and the J gene lost 10 bases, with 16 bases spanning the gap.

This clone was seen only once. This chain connects TRBV3-1 (or the pseudogene TRBV3-2) to TRBJ1-2, with D tentatively TRBD1 (5 bases). Germline V gene data show CDR1 as LGHDT and CDR2 as YNNKEL (reference sequence). The V gene lost 2 bases and the J gene lost 8 bases, with 12 bases spanning the gap. The CDR3 runs 13 residues. The CDR3 protein is CASSQKDWGGYTF. Here the CDR3 DNA reads TGTGCCAGCAGCCAAAAGGATTGGGGGGGCTACACCTTC.

Only a few counts were recorded for this clone. The chain uses TRBV30 and TRBJ2-6, with D uncertain. Germline CDR1 is GTSNPN and CDR2 is SVGIG (reference sequence). The CDR3 extends over 13 amino acids. With 4 bases removed from V and 0 bases from J, the gap between germline ends came to 4 bases. CDR3 nucleotides: TGTGCCTGGACCACCTCTGGGGCCAACGTCCTGACTTTC. Translated, it gives CAWTTSGANVLTF.

This sequence joins TRBV24-1 and TRBJ1-5; 7 bases are shared with TRBD1. The germline CDR1 and CDR2 sequences are KGHDR and SFDVKD. The CDR3 has 15 amino acids. J lost 2 bases, V lost 3 bases, and 3 bases had no gene match. CDR3 loop: CATSDRQGGNQPQHF. The CDR3 DNA sequence: TGTGCCACCAGTGATCGACAGGGTGGCAATCAGCCCCAGCATTTT.

The V gene is TRBV3-1 (or the pseudogene TRBV3-2), the J gene TRBJ1-1, with a possible D match to TRBD1 (5 bases). This CDR3 contains 15 residues. V was shortened by 5 bases and J by 4 bases, with 17 bases between the two germline ends. Germline CDR1 LGHDT, CDR2 YNNKEL (reference sequence). The CDR3 sequence is CASSYGGLGSTEAFF. CDR3 nucleotide sequence: TGTGCCAGCAGCTACGGGGGGTTGGGAAGCACTGAAGCTTTCTTT.

The V and J genes are TRBV7-2 and TRBJ1-6; possibly TRBD1 for D (5 bases). Germline values: CDR1 SGHTA, CDR2 FQGNSA. This CDR3 comprises 15 residues. The V end was cut by 1 base, the J end by 8 bases, with 12 bases between. CDR3 sequence reads: CASSLGAGRDSPLHF. CDR3 in DNA: TGTGCCAGCAGCTTAGGGGCAGGGAGGGATTCACCCCTCCACTTT. The whole variable domain, remainder taken from reference TRBV7-2 and TRBJ1-6, is GAGVSQSPSNKVTEKGKDVELRCDPISGHTALYWYRQSLGQGLEFLIYFQGNSAPDKSGLPSDRFSAERTGGSVSTLTIQRTQQEDSAVYLCASSLGAGRDSPLHFGNGTRLTVT.